These 22 T cell receptor beta chains came from one sample sequenced in a study of neurological immune-mediated disorders (dated by TCRdb to 2018 to 2020). The protocol used for the library was 5' RACE. The sequencing machine was an Illumina HiSeq 2500. TCRdb trimmed the raw reads at Q25, called clones with MiXCR and kept productive beta chains. Identical CDR3 protein sequences are pooled into one entry, listed with their most common genes and DNA. The sample yields tens of thousands of distinct CDR3 sequences; around 14% were counted once. The ten largest clones capture 25% to 35% of the sample. Sequenced input: PBMCs. The receptor set was obtained from a man between 65 and 80 years old in good health.

This clonotype was picked up many times. The chain recombines TRBV10-3 with TRBJ2-3; 9 bases fit TRBD1. Germline loops: CDR1 ENHRY, CDR2 SYGVKD. CDR3 size: 16 residues. V lost 3 bases and J lost 0; bases outside the gene matches: 4. The CDR3 spells CAISDPGQGSTDTQYF. CDR3 DNA: TGTGCCATCAGTGATCCGGGACAGGGAAGCACAGATACGCAGTATTTT.

This clonotype occurred many times. This chain connects TRBV9 to TRBJ1-1; D may be TRBD1 (5 bases). V gave up 1 base and J gave up 1 base, with 8 bases separating them. The CDR3 covers 14 residues. In germline, CDR1 is SGDLS, CDR2 YYNGEE. The CDR3 DNA reads as TGTGCCAGCAGCGTAACAGGTGGGAACACTGAAGCTTTCTTT. This codes for CASSVTGGNTEAFF.

V and J are TRBV20-1 and TRBJ2-5; 8 bases are a match to TRBD1. Germline-derived CDR1 and CDR2 are DFQATT and SNEGSKA (reference sequence). The CDR3 is 14 amino acids. V trimming: 3 bases; J trimming: 5 bases; junction bases outside the gene matches: 8. Here the CDR3 reads CSASRDRWPETQYF. For the CDR3, the DNA is TGCAGTGCTAGTCGGGACAGGTGGCCGGAGACCCAGTACTTC.

This clonotype was seen at least ten times. The chain is built from TRBV7-2 and TRBJ1-4, with D possibly TRBD1 on 6 matching bases. Germline values: CDR1 SGHTA, CDR2 FQGNSA. The CDR3 spans 15 residues. Trimming pared 2 bases from V and 3 bases from J, leaving 10 bases between. The CDR3 DNA reads TGTGCCAGCAGCTTAACAGGGCCGGCTAATGAAAAACTGTTTTTT. It is translated as CASSLTGPANEKLFF.

This clonotype was recorded at least ten times. V gene TRBV20-1 combines with J gene TRBJ2-2; D gene ambiguous. The CDR3 is 15 residues long. The V and J ends lost 0 bases and 2 bases respectively, with 10 bases between them. Germline V gives CDR1 DFQATT, CDR2 SNEGSKA (reference sequence). This CDR3 reads CSARDFTRNTGELFF. The CDR3 coding sequence is TGCAGTGCTAGAGACTTTACACGTAACACCGGGGAGCTGTTTTTT.

This clonotype was recorded at least ten times. The chain uses TRBV5-5 and TRBJ2-3, with TRBD1 identical over 9 bases. CDR3 length equals 15 residues. CDR1 is SGHKS, CDR2 YYEKEE, per germline (reference sequence). Losses at the gene ends were 4 bases for V and 5 bases for J; bases not matched to a gene: 8. The CDR3 coding sequence is TGTGCCAGCAGCGTTACAGGGGGCAAGGGAGATACGCAGTATTTT. Encoded protein: CASSVTGGKGDTQYF.

This clonotype was found many times. J is TRBJ2-1 and V is TRBV7-8, with D perhaps TRBD1 (6 bases). V was pared by 2 bases and J by 4 bases, with 12 bases between. Germline CDR1 SGHVS, CDR2 FQNEAQ. There are 15 residues in the CDR3. The CDR3 protein is CASSLKRTDYNEQFF. The CDR3 DNA follows: TGTGCCAGCAGCTTAAAGAGGACAGATTACAATGAGCAGTTCTTC.

This clonotype was recorded many times. The rearrangement uses TRBV12-3 or TRBV12-4 and TRBJ2-1, with 10 bases fitting TRBD2. The ends lost 7 bases at V and 10 bases at J; junction bases unmatched: 7. The CDR3 has 13 residues. CDR3 nucleotide sequence: TGTGCCAGCAACCCAGCGGGGGGGCGCGAGCAGTTCTTC. Its translation: CASNPAGGREQFF.

Ten or more counts support this clonotype. This sequence joins TRBV4-3 and TRBJ2-1; D gene ambiguous. V lost 0 bases to trimming and J lost 2 bases, with 8 bases between them. The CDR3 sequence is 15 residues long. CDR1 is LGHNA, CDR2 YSLEER, per germline. DNA of the CDR3: TGCGCCAGCAGCCAAGAGGTTTACGCCTACAATGAGCAGTTCTTC. Translating gives CASSQEVYAYNEQFF.

This clonotype was observed many times. The rearrangement joins TRBV5-1 to TRBJ1-6; 8 nucleotides line up with TRBD1. CDR1 is SGHRS and CDR2 is YFSETQ in the germline V gene. J gave up 8 bases and V 4 bases, and 5 bases lay outside the gene matches. The CDR3 is 14 residues long. CDR3 residues: CASSTGQDDSPLHF. Written as DNA, the CDR3 is TGCGCCAGCAGCACGGGACAGGACGATTCACCCCTCCACTTT. Combining the CDR3 with reference TRBV5-1 and TRBJ1-6 gives the whole variable domain KAGVTQTPRYLIKTRGQQVTLSCSPISGHRSVSWYQQTPGQGLQFLFEYFSETQRNKGNFPGRFSGRQFSNSRSEMNVSTLELGDSALYLCASSTGQDDSPLHFGNGTRLTVT.

The chain carries TRBV5-1 and TRBJ2-5, with TRBD1 matching 9 bases. Losses at the gene ends were 4 bases for V and 9 bases for J; bases not matched to a gene: 4. This CDR3 has 12 amino acids. Germline V gene data show CDR1 as SGHRS and CDR2 as YFSETQ. The CDR3 spells CASSQTGGPQYF. The CDR3, as DNA: TGCGCCAGCAGCCAGACAGGGGGTCCCCAGTACTTC.

This clonotype has ten or more counts. The gene calls are TRBV9 and TRBJ1-1; possibly TRBD1 for D (6 bases). Germline lookup yields CDR1 SGDLS and CDR2 YYNGEE. Trimming left V 1 base short and J 1 base short, with 14 bases between. The CDR3 is 16 residues long. CDR3 amino acids: CASSVSQGLGNTEAFF. The CDR3 DNA reads TGTGCCAGCAGCGTATCCCAGGGGTTAGGGAACACTGAAGCTTTCTTT.

In this sample, this clonotype turned up many times. The V call is TRBV28, the J call TRBJ1-6, with TRBD1 matching over 8 bases. Germline trimming cut 6 bases from V and 3 bases from J; bases unmatched to any gene: 4. The CDR3 consists of 15 residues. Germline CDR1 reads MDHEN; CDR2 reads SYDVKM. For the CDR3, the DNA is TGTGCCAGCAGGCGGGACAGGCTCTATAATTCACCCCTCCACTTT. Its translation: CASRRDRLYNSPLHF.

On this clonotype: A read error is possible here, since a much larger clone lies one base away. The chain carries TRBV20-1 and TRBJ2-7, with D perhaps given as TRBD1 or TRBD2 (5 bases each). Germline V gene data show CDR1 as DFQATT and CDR2 as SNEGSKA (reference sequence). The CDR3 length is 14 residues. CDR3 nucleotides: TGCAGTGCTAGGGACCCGGGACCGAGCTACGAGCGGTACTTC. Translating it yields CSARDPGPSYERYF.

This clonotype was seen many times. The chain's CDR3 is CSVASPGAPGTEAFF. For the CDR3, the DNA is TGCAGCGTTGCTTCTCCAGGGGCGCCTGGCACTGAAGCTTTCTTT. The chain employs TRBV29-1 and TRBJ1-1, with a possible D match to TRBD1 (6 bases). This CDR3 region has 15 residues. The V gene's germline CDR1 is SQVTM and CDR2 ANQGSEA. V gave up 4 bases and J gave up 4 bases, with 19 bases separating them.

This clonotype was detected ten times or more. The genes are TRBV20-1 and TRBJ1-5; 7 nucleotides match TRBD1. V was clipped by 6 bases and J by 4 bases; unmatched bases: 6. This CDR3 has 13 amino acids. Germline lookup yields CDR1 DFQATT and CDR2 SNEGSKA (reference sequence). The CDR3 coding sequence is TGCAGTGCCGGGACAGTCCCTAATCAGCCCCAGCATTTT. Amino acid sequence: CSAGTVPNQPQHF.

This clonotype came up many times. This chain links TRBV4-2 with TRBJ2-5; 12 nucleotides line up with TRBD2. This CDR3 region has 18 residues. Per the germline V gene, CDR1 is LGHNA and CDR2 is YNFKEQ. Trimming removed 0 bases from V and 1 base from J; junction bases left unmatched: 6. The CDR3 is CASSQDLAGGPSQETQYF. The CDR3 DNA sequence: TGTGCCAGCAGCCAAGATCTAGCGGGGGGGCCGTCCCAAGAGACCCAGTACTTC.

This clonotype was picked up many times. The V call is TRBV5-6, the J call TRBJ2-1; the match to TRBD2 covers 13 bases. The CDR3 runs 16 residues. V dropped 2 bases and J dropped 7; count of bases not matched to a gene: 6. CDR1 and CDR2 (germline): SGHDT, YYEEEE. The CDR3 reads CASSFGLAGADNEQFF. The CDR3 bases are TGTGCCAGCAGCTTTGGACTAGCGGGGGCTGATAATGAGCAGTTCTTC. Combining the CDR3 with reference TRBV5-6 and TRBJ2-1 gives the whole variable domain DAGVTQSPTHLIKTRGQQVTLRCSPKSGHDTVSWYQQALGQGPQFIFQYYEEEERQRGNFPDRFSGHQFPNYSSELNVNALLLGDSALYLCASSFGLAGADNEQFFGPGTRLTVL.

This clonotype has a count of ten or more. This sequence joins TRBV7-2 and TRBJ2-1, with D perhaps matching TRBD1 (5 bases). Germline CDR1 is SGHTA and CDR2 is FQGNSA. The V gene lost 3 bases and the J gene lost 0 bases, with 9 bases spanning the gap. This CDR3 is 15 amino acids long. DNA of the CDR3: TGTGCCAGCAGCTTGACAGTTAGCTCCTACAATGAGCAGTTCTTC. Its protein is CASSLTVSSYNEQFF.

This clonotype has ten or more counts. The gene calls are TRBV6-6 and TRBJ1-1; D unresolved. This CDR3 has 14 amino acids. The V gene lost 2 bases and the J gene lost 4 bases, with 11 bases spanning the gap. Germline CDR1 MNHNY, CDR2 SVGAGI (reference sequence). The CDR3 reads CASSYVLVSTEAFF. CDR3 sequence (DNA): TGTGCCAGCAGTTACGTGTTGGTGAGCACTGAAGCTTTCTTT.

This clonotype was counted at least ten times. This chain connects TRBV7-8 to TRBJ2-6, with 7 bases identical to TRBD2. The CDR3 spans 20 residues. V dropped 5 bases and J dropped 0; count of bases not matched to a gene: 16. From germline, CDR1 is SGHVS and CDR2 FQNEAQ. CDR3 region: CASSPYRVLRGVSGANVLTF. CDR3 in DNA: TGTGCCAGCAGCCCCTATAGGGTTTTACGGGGGGTCTCTGGGGCCAACGTCCTGACTTTC.

This clonotype was observed at least ten times. The rearrangement joins TRBV28 to TRBJ1-1, with D uncertain. Germline CDR1 MDHEN, CDR2 SYDVKM. Trimming shortened V by 3 bases and J by 0 bases, and 14 bases separated the two germline ends. The CDR3 length is 16 residues. The CDR3 here is CASSFPSPLLNTEAFF. In DNA, the CDR3 is TGTGCCAGCAGTTTCCCGAGCCCTCTACTGAACACTGAAGCTTTCTTT.